The 15 T cell receptor beta chains below all came from one sample that was sequenced in a study of T cell responses to AZD1222 COVID-19 vaccine. Sequencing used immunoSEQ multiplex PCR; TCRdb keeps in-frame clones, though not all of them. Of about 150,000 clones listed, 75% to 95% are singletons. Sequencing used peripheral blood, obtained on day 0 of AZD1222 vaccination. These receptors were taken from an adult in good health.

V usage is TRBV6-4 and J usage is TRBJ1-5; 9 bases agree with TRBD1. J was trimmed by 6 bases and V by 4 bases; bases with no gene match: 7. The CDR3 runs to 15 residues. Germline V gene data show CDR1 as MRHNA and CDR2 as SNTAGT. CDR3 amino acids: CASSATGGNGQPQHF. The CDR3 DNA is TGTGCCAGCAGTGCTACAGGGGGCAACGGTCAGCCCCAGCATTTT.

The chain couples TRBV28 to TRBJ2-7; D perhaps matches TRBD1 (6 bases). The V gene lost 9 bases and the J gene lost 3 bases, with 12 bases spanning the gap. This CDR3 spans 12 amino acids. The germline V gene has CDR1 MDHEN and CDR2 SYDVKM. The CDR3: CARTPRGYEQYF. CDR3 coding DNA: TGTGCCAGAACCCCCAGGGGCTACGAGCAGTACTTC.

The V gene is TRBV4-1, the J gene TRBJ2-5; 7 bases fit TRBD2. V gave up 0 bases and J gave up 4 bases; unmatched junction bases: 11. Germline values: CDR1 MGHRA, CDR2 YSYEKL. The CDR3 is 17 residues long. The CDR3 DNA sequence: TGCGCCAGCAGCCAAGACGGGGTGGGAGGGCCTAGAGAGACCCAGTACTTC. It codes for CASSQDGVGGPRETQYF.

The V call is TRBV5-1, the J call TRBJ2-7, with 9 bases that match TRBD1. With V trimmed by 3 bases and J by 0 bases, 10 bases remained unmatched. The V gene's germline CDR1 is SGHRS and CDR2 YFSETQ. The CDR3 is 17 amino acids. CDR3 residues: CASSSGTGPGSSYEQYF. The CDR3 coding sequence is TGCGCCAGCAGCTCCGGGACAGGGCCGGGAAGCTCCTACGAGCAGTACTTC.

The CDR3: CASSQDRGDIQYF. The CDR3, as DNA: TGCGCCAGCAGCCAAGACAGGGGGGACATTCAGTACTTC. This chain connects TRBV4-3 to TRBJ2-4; D may be TRBD1 (7 bases). The CDR3 has 13 amino acids. The V gene lost 0 bases and the J gene lost 8 bases, with 8 bases spanning the gap. CDR1 is LGHNA, CDR2 YSLEER, per germline.

The chain carries TRBV3-1 (or the pseudogene TRBV3-2) and TRBJ2-7; a possible D gene is TRBD1 (5 bases). The V gene's germline CDR1 is LGHDT and CDR2 YNNKEL (reference sequence). V lost 4 bases, J lost 2 bases, and 15 bases lay in between. CDR3 length equals 15 residues. The CDR3 DNA reads as TGTGCCAGCAGCCTAGACAGCACCGGAACCTACGAGCAGTACTTC. Its protein product is CASSLDSTGTYEQYF.

The rearrangement links TRBV29-1 to TRBJ1-2; the D gene is possibly TRBD1 (5 bases). Germline assignment: CDR1 SQVTM and CDR2 ANQGSEA. With 4 bases removed from V and 2 bases from J, the gap between germline ends came to 14 bases. The CDR3 consists of 14 residues. The CDR3 bases are TGCAGCGTTGCAGGAGGGGCTGGCAACTATGGCTACACCTTC. It encodes CSVAGGAGNYGYTF. The full variable domain, with the rest looked up from reference TRBV29-1 and TRBJ1-2, is SAVISQKPSRDICQRGTSLTIQCQVDSQVTMMFWYRQQPGQSLTLIATANQGSEATYESGFVIDKFPISRPNLTFSTLTVSNMSPEDSSIYLCSVAGGAGNYGYTFGSGTRLTVV.

The chain has TRBV6-2 or TRBV6-3 and TRBJ1-6; possible D gene TRBD1, 6 bases. Trimming took 4 bases from V and 7 from J, leaving 14 bases between them. CDR1 MNHEY and CDR2 SVGEGT come from the germline V gene. The CDR3 is 15 residues long. The CDR3: CASSFGQFSNSPLHF. CDR3 nucleotides: TGTGCCAGCAGTTTCGGACAGTTCTCAAATTCACCCCTCCACTTT.

The genes are TRBV9 and TRBJ2-2; no clear D gene. Germline loops: CDR1 SGDLS, CDR2 YYNGEE. Trimming stripped 3 bases from V and 1 base from J, with 7 bases between. The CDR3 extends over 14 amino acids. The CDR3: CASSGELNTGELFF. The DNA of the CDR3 is TGTGCCAGCAGCGGGGAACTGAACACCGGGGAGCTGTTTTTT.

V is TRBV6-5 and J is TRBJ1-2; TRBD1 aligns across 8 bases. J gave up 6 bases and V 7 bases, and 7 bases lay outside the gene matches. Germline CDR1 and CDR2: MNHEY and SVGAGI. CDR3 length equals 13 residues. The chain's CDR3 is CASNNRGSDGYTF. DNA for the CDR3: TGTGCCAGCAACAACAGGGGGTCTGATGGCTACACCTTC.

CDR3 amino acids: CASIRIQYF. The CDR3 coding sequence is TGTGCCAGCATCAGGATTCAGTACTTC. The chain employs TRBV6-4 and TRBJ2-4; no definite D call. Per the germline V gene, CDR1 is MRHNA and CDR2 is SNTAGT. Trimming shortened V by 7 bases and J by 10 bases, and 5 bases separated the two germline ends. This CDR3 has 9 amino acids.

With respect to this clone: In the same sample, other DNA sequences code for this CDR3. The chain uses TRBV5-1 and TRBJ1-1, with D perhaps TRBD1 (5 bases). The CDR3 is 15 residues long. Germline assignment: CDR1 SGHRS and CDR2 YFSETQ. V was cut by 0 bases and J by 1 base, with 10 bases left in between. The CDR3 coding sequence is TGCGCCAGCAGCTTGGTGGGGGGTGCGAACACTGAAGCTTTCTTT. It specifies CASSLVGGANTEAFF.

In this sample, this clone turned up once. The V gene is TRBV7-2, the J gene TRBJ2-7; TRBD1 might be the D (6 bases). CDR1 is SGHTA and CDR2 is FQGNSA in the germline V gene. V lost 3 bases and J 4 bases, leaving 16 bases between the germline ends. This CDR3 region has 15 residues. CDR3 protein: CASSFTPGQRYEQYF. CDR3 in DNA: TGTGCCAGCAGCTTTACCCCGGGACAAAGATACGAGCAGTACTTC.

The chain uses TRBV11-3 and TRBJ1-1; 7 positions match TRBD1. Germline lookup yields CDR1 SGHNT and CDR2 YENEEA. J was trimmed by 2 bases and V by 3 bases; bases with no gene match: 3. The CDR3 totals 14 residues. The CDR3: CASSLGTVNTEAFF. CDR3 nucleotide sequence: TGTGCCAGCAGCTTGGGGACAGTCAACACTGAAGCTTTCTTT.

The chain carries TRBV7-9 and TRBJ1-5; D is possibly TRBD1 (5 bases). Germline loops: CDR1 SEHNR, CDR2 FQNEAQ (reference sequence). This CDR3 has 15 amino acids. V was clipped by 2 bases and J by 6 bases, with 14 bases between them. This chain's CDR3 is CASSLSGSGSQPQHF. CDR3 in DNA: TGTGCCAGCAGCTTAAGTGGGTCAGGGAGTCAGCCCCAGCATTTT. The full variable domain, in which reference TRBV7-9 and TRBJ1-5 provide the parts outside the CDR3, is DTGVSQNPRHKITKRGQNVTFRCDPISEHNRLYWYRQTLGQGPEFLTYFQNEAQLEKSRLLSDRFSAERPKGSFSTLEIQRTEQGDSAMYLCASSLSGSGSQPQHFGDGTRLSIL.